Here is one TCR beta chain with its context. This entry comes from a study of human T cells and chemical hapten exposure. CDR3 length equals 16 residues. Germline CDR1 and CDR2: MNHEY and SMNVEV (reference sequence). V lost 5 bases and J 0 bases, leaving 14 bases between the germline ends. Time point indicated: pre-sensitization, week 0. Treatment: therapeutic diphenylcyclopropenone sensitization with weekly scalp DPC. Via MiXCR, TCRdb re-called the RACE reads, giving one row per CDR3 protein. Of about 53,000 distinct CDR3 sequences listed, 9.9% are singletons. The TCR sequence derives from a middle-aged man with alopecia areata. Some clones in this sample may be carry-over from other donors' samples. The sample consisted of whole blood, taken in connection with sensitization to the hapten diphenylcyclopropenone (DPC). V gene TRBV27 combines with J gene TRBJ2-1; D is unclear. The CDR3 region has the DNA TGTGCCAGCAGTCCAGACCCCCTACGCTCCTACAATGAGCAGTTCTTC. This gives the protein CASSPDPLRSYNEQFF.